The T cell receptor beta chain under discussion was sequenced for a study of blood T cell repertoires in COVID-19. Whole-study context: The United States, Italy and Spain provided the acute and convalescent COVID-19 samples. PBMCs, B-cell-depleted T cells, or T cells were the source of the cDNA or gDNA that made up the material.

Per the authors' pipeline: Amplified reference gene primers provided the basis for estimating nucleated cell counts. The protocol was immunoSEQ multiplex PCR, while the TCRdb copy is restricted to in-frame clones and leaves out a portion. That table supplies the V and J calls and clone size; D and trimming were determined from the DNA. The table includes around 55,000 clones, about nine tenths detected once. Sequencing used peripheral blood. This sequence was found in a man in his sixties with active COVID-19.

The CDR3 loop is CASRRTSGIYNEQFF. In DNA form, the CDR3 reads TGTGCCAGCAGGCGGACTAGCGGGATCTACAATGAGCAGTTCTTC. The rearrangement uses TRBV6-5 and TRBJ2-1, with 12 bases lining up with TRBD2. The germline V gene has CDR1 MNHEY and CDR2 SVGAGI. The length of the CDR3 is 15 residues. V lost 6 bases to trimming and J lost 3 bases; unmatched junction nucleotides: 3.